These 21 T cell receptor beta chains came from one sample sequenced in a study of follicular helper T cells after annual influenza vaccination (dated by TCRdb to about 2017). The protocol used for the library was the immunoSEQ multiplex PCR assay. What TCRdb holds here is the immuneACCESS table cut down to in-frame rearrangements. Part of the clones is not present; checked against another copy, under half of the missing clones reflect an unresolved V gene, and the others are unexplained. In all, the sample holds approximately 9,300 clones, and approximately 90% of those were seen once. The biggest ten clones account for 0.45% to 0.5% of the sample. Per the publication, the time point label means: 2015-2016 season, pre-vaccination. Sequences were derived from CXCR5+ CD38- circulating T follicular helper cells from blood, sampled on the day of influenza vaccination. Interpreted using the paper, the cell subset or site label stands for: circulating Tfh, non-naive CD4+CXCR5+PD-1+ (ICOS+CD38+ or ICOS-CD38-). The receptors were gathered from an adult who received the influenza vaccine.

V is TRBV28 and J is TRBJ2-7, with D perhaps matching TRBD2 (6 bases). This CDR3 region has 14 residues. Germline V gene lookup returns CDR1 MDHEN and CDR2 SYDVKM. V was pared by 2 bases and J by 2 bases, with 10 bases between. CDR3 DNA sequence: TGTGCCAGCAGTTTAGGGGGGAAGCCCTACGAGCAGTACTTC. Its translation: CASSLGGKPYEQYF.

V usage is TRBV6-7 and J usage is TRBJ1-5; the D gene is possibly TRBD1 (6 bases). TRBV6-7 qualifies as an ORF whose function is uncertain. The CDR3 extends over 16 amino acids. Trimming removed 0 bases from V and 5 bases from J, with 14 bases in between. The CDR3 protein is CASSYSAGTTYQPQHF. In DNA form, the CDR3 reads TGTGCCAGCAGTTACTCTGCAGGGACAACTTATCAGCCCCAGCATTTT.

This chain uses TRBV5-1 with TRBJ2-2; possible D gene TRBD1, 5 bases. The length of the CDR3 is 14 residues. Trimming removed 3 bases at V and 6 bases at J, with 12 bases between. The germline V gene has CDR1 SGHRS and CDR2 YFSETQ. The chain's CDR3 is CASSSPGSSGELFF. For the CDR3, the DNA is TGCGCCAGCAGCTCCCCAGGGTCGTCCGGGGAGCTGTTTTTT.

This chain joins TRBV19 and TRBJ1-5; weak D call: TRBD1 (5 bases). V lost 1 base to trimming and J lost 4 bases, with 14 bases between them. This CDR3 is 16 amino acids long. Germline CDR1 and CDR2: LNHDA and SQIVND (reference sequence). The CDR3 protein is CASSIAGGKKNQPQHF. For the CDR3, the DNA is TGTGCCAGTAGTATAGCCGGGGGAAAGAAAAATCAGCCCCAGCATTTT.

The V call is TRBV5-6, the J call TRBJ2-3; TRBD1 matches at 10 bases. The CDR3 is 15 amino acids. Trimming removed 1 base from V and 6 bases from J; junction bases left unmatched: 5. The germline CDR1 and CDR2 sequences are SGHDT and YYEEEE. The CDR3 is CASSLRGTGVDTQYF. For the CDR3, the DNA is TGTGCCAGCAGCTTGCGCGGGACAGGGGTTGATACGCAGTATTTT.

The V and J genes are TRBV7-2 and TRBJ2-3; D possibly matches TRBD1 or TRBD2 (6 bases each). V shed 2 bases and J shed 1 base, with 13 bases lying between them. Germline CDR1 and CDR2: SGHTA and FQGNSA. CDR3 size: 16 residues. The CDR3 sequence is CASSLFWRGGTDTQYF. The CDR3 DNA reads as TGTGCCAGCAGCTTATTCTGGAGGGGGGGCACAGATACGCAGTATTTT.

The chain employs TRBV6-5 and TRBJ1-1; 10 nucleotides agree with TRBD1. V lost 4 bases, J lost 2 bases, and 7 bases stayed unmatched. The CDR3 extends over 16 amino acids. CDR1 is MNHEY, CDR2 SVGAGI, per germline. The CDR3, as DNA: TGTGCCAGCAGTTCACCCCGGGACAGGGGCAACACTGAAGCTTTCTTT. It codes for CASSSPRDRGNTEAFF.

The rearrangement uses TRBV6-5 and TRBJ2-7; 11 nucleotides align to TRBD1. With V trimmed by 2 bases and J by 2 bases, 2 bases remained unmatched. From germline, CDR1 is MNHEY and CDR2 SVGAGI. The CDR3 runs to 15 residues. The CDR3 nucleotides read TGTGCCAGCAGTTACCGGGACAGGGGGACCTACGAGCAGTACTTC. As protein: CASSYRDRGTYEQYF.

V is TRBV5-4 and J is TRBJ2-3; D unclear. CDR3 length: 14 amino acids. Germline-derived CDR1 and CDR2 are SGHNT and YYREEE (reference sequence). V lost 1 base and J 0 bases, leaving 6 bases between the germline ends. The CDR3 reads CASSLSRSTDTQYF. Here the CDR3 DNA reads TGTGCCAGCAGCTTGTCTAGGAGCACAGATACGCAGTATTTT.

This chain links TRBV7-6 with TRBJ1-1, with D uncertain. Germline CDR1 and CDR2: SGHVS and FNYEAQ. V was cut by 5 bases and J by 1 base, with 14 bases left in between. This CDR3 spans 15 amino acids. CDR3 protein: CASSVTLGPNTEAFF. The CDR3 DNA is TGTGCCAGCAGCGTAACCCTAGGACCGAACACTGAAGCTTTCTTT. The full variable domain, in which reference TRBV7-6 and TRBJ1-1 provide the parts outside the CDR3, is GAGVSQSPRYKVTKRGQDVALRCDPISGHVSLYWYRQALGQGPEFLTYFNYEAQQDKSGLPNDRFSAERPEGSISTLTIQRTEQRDSAMYRCASSVTLGPNTEAFFGQGTRLTVV.

The chain recombines TRBV10-2 with TRBJ2-7; no clear D gene. CDR3 length equals 11 residues. V dropped 3 bases and J dropped 9 bases, with 9 bases sitting between them. Germline CDR1 reads WSHSY; CDR2 reads SAAADI. The CDR3 coding sequence is TGCGCCAGCAGTGAACAAAGAAGGCAGTACTTC. This codes for CASSEQRRQYF.

This clone was observed once. V is TRBV6-1 and J is TRBJ1-3; D is unclear. The germline V and J ends were trimmed by 2 bases and 0 bases, with 8 bases remaining between them. The germline gives CDR1 MNHNS, CDR2 SASEGT. This CDR3 comprises 15 residues. The CDR3 coding sequence is TGTGCCAGCAGTGAACGACGGAGCTCTGGAAACACCATATATTTT. Translation: CASSERRSSGNTIYF.

This rearrangement joins TRBV6-6 to TRBJ1-1; D remains unclear. The V and J ends lost 2 bases and 2 bases respectively, with 12 bases between them. The germline gives CDR1 MNHNY, CDR2 SVGAGI (reference sequence). The CDR3 totals 15 residues. CDR3 region: CASSYPLDLNTEAFF. Written as DNA, the CDR3 is TGTGCCAGCAGTTACCCTTTGGACCTCAACACTGAAGCTTTCTTT.

The rearrangement uses TRBV2 and TRBJ1-4, with 10 bases fitting TRBD1. Germline-derived CDR1 and CDR2 are SNHLY and FYNNEI. Trimming at V came to 8 bases and at J to 8 bases, leaving 5 bases not matched to a gene. This CDR3 comprises 13 residues. CDR3 loop: CASETGGEEKLFF. The CDR3 DNA reads TGTGCCAGCGAGACAGGGGGCGAAGAAAAACTGTTTTTT.

This clone was observed a few times. CDR3 nucleotides: TGTGCCAGTACGAACCAGGGGGTCGGCTATGGCTACACCTTC. As protein: CASTNQGVGYGYTF. The genes are TRBV19 and TRBJ1-2, with 7 positions matching TRBD1. Germline CDR1 LNHDA, CDR2 SQIVND (reference sequence). There are 14 residues in the CDR3. After removal of 7 bases from V and 4 bases from J, the junction contained 9 bases not matched to a gene.

This chain joins TRBV19 and TRBJ2-7, with D perhaps matching TRBD1 or TRBD2 (5 bases each). The CDR3 length is 16 residues. Germline V gives CDR1 LNHDA, CDR2 SQIVND (reference sequence). The ends were cut back, 7 bases at V and 0 bases at J, with 19 bases in the middle. The CDR3 DNA is TGTGCCAGTACCCCAGAGGGGCAGGGTGACTCCTACGAGCAGTACTTC. The encoded protein is CASTPEGQGDSYEQYF.

Here the CDR3 reads CASSQDEGAGSPLHF. The CDR3 nucleotides read TGCGCCAGCAGCCAAGACGAGGGGGCGGGATCACCCCTCCACTTT. The rearrangement links TRBV4-3 to TRBJ1-6, with TRBD1 matching over 7 bases. Unmatched junction bases numbered 6, after V lost 0 bases and J lost 10 bases. Germline values: CDR1 LGHNA, CDR2 YSLEER. The CDR3 spans 15 residues.

The genes are TRBV4-2 and TRBJ1-1, with D unresolved. The germline V gene encodes CDR1 LGHNA and CDR2 YNFKEQ. Trimming left V 2 bases short and J 0 bases short, with 7 bases between. The CDR3 spans 14 residues. CDR3 in amino acids: CASSQPLMNTEAFF. CDR3 nucleotides: TGTGCCAGCAGCCAACCCCTTATGAACACTGAAGCTTTCTTT.

This clone appeared a single time. This chain joins TRBV11-2 and TRBJ2-1; D gene unclear. The length of the CDR3 is 13 residues. Trimming removed 5 bases at V and 5 bases at J, with 10 bases between. The V gene's germline CDR1 is SGHAT and CDR2 FQNNGV. CDR3: CASSTSRNNEQFF. The CDR3 bases are TGTGCCAGCAGCACCTCCCGAAACAATGAGCAGTTCTTC.

The gene calls are TRBV5-1 and TRBJ2-1; no clear D. The V and J ends lost 1 base and 5 bases respectively, with 10 bases between them. The CDR3 sequence is 14 residues long. The germline V gene encodes CDR1 SGHRS and CDR2 YFSETQ. The CDR3 DNA reads as TGCGCCAGCAGCTTGAACACAGCAGACAATGAGCAGTTCTTC. Protein product: CASSLNTADNEQFF. The full variable domain, rest sourced from reference TRBV5-1 and TRBJ2-1, is KAGVTQTPRYLIKTRGQQVTLSCSPISGHRSVSWYQQTPGQGLQFLFEYFSETQRNKGNFPGRFSGRQFSNSRSEMNVSTLELGDSALYLCASSLNTADNEQFFGPGTRLTVL.

The chain is built from TRBV5-1 and TRBJ2-2, with TRBD1 identical over 9 bases. Germline-derived CDR1 and CDR2 are SGHRS and YFSETQ. The CDR3 extends over 16 amino acids. J was trimmed by 2 bases and V by 5 bases; bases with no gene match: 7. The CDR3 nucleotides read TGCGCCAGCAGTAGAGGGGACAGGGACAACACCGGGGAGCTGTTTTTT. Residues: CASSRGDRDNTGELFF.